Below, one T cell receptor (beta chain) is given with its context. The data belong to a study of OX40 agonist ivuxolimab in advanced cancers. TCRdb's copy holds only in-frame clones and misses some; the assay was immunoSEQ multiplex PCR. The sample yields some 71,000 clones, approximately 84% seen once. Trimming cost V 5 bases and J 9 bases, with 14 bases left between them. Germline V gene sequence: CDR1 SNHLY, CDR2 FYNNEI. The CDR3 has 13 residues. This TCR was sampled from an adult with an advanced solid tumor such as melanoma, head and neck, liver or kidney cancer. The gene calls are TRBV2 and TRBJ2-1; D is possibly TRBD2 (5 bases). The sample in question was CD4+ or CD8+ T cells sorted from blood, obtained in a trial of the OX40 agonist ivuxolimab. DNA of the CDR3: TGTGCCAGCAGTACTCAGCTCGAGGGTGAGCAGTTCTTC. Residues: CASSTQLEGEQFF.